Described below is a single T cell receptor (beta chain) sequence and its context. Its antigen is currently unknown. This CDR3 contains 12 residues. CDR1 and CDR2 from the germline V gene are SGHTA and FQGTGA. V was pared by 5 bases and J by 10 bases, with 13 bases between. This entry comes from a study of PD-L1 blockade in urothelial cancer. Study as a whole: The number of prior chemotherapy regimens per patient was 0 to 3.

Study findings and constraints: At the 3-week point, tumor-associated blood clones expanded more in durable-benefit patients. Improved survival was predicted by pretreatment blood TCR clonality below the median.

Repertoires were generated with immunoSEQ multiplex PCR, while TCRdb's copy carries only in-frame clones and drops some. In the table there are around 43,000 clones, roughly 84% of which are singletons. Sample time point: pretreatment peripheral blood. This receptor was identified in a donor aged 40 or over with urothelial cancer. The sample consisted of PBMCs, taken around atezolizumab (anti-PD-L1) treatment. The gene calls are TRBV7-3 and TRBJ2-3; possibly TRBD2 for D (5 bases). In DNA, the CDR3 is TGTGCCAGCAGCCCCCCTGCGGGTCCGCAGTATTTT. As protein: CASSPPAGPQYF.